The 5 T cell receptor beta chains below come from one sample, sequenced in a study of OX40 agonist ivuxolimab in advanced cancers. Measured with immunoSEQ multiplex PCR; TCRdb has only the in-frame clones, and not every one. The table has 60,000 to 90,000 clones, 70% to 85% seen once. The source material was CD4+ or CD8+ T cells sorted from blood, sampled in a trial of the OX40 agonist ivuxolimab. Source of these receptors: an adult with an advanced solid tumor such as melanoma, head and neck, liver or kidney cancer.

V gene TRBV7-8 combines with J gene TRBJ1-3; D not resolved. Germline V CDR1 and CDR2: SGHVS, FQNEAQ. CDR3 length: 14 amino acids. Trimming took 1 base from V and 0 from J, leaving 4 bases between them. This chain's CDR3 is CASSLGPSGNTIYF. In DNA, the CDR3 is TGTGCCAGCAGCTTAGGACCCTCTGGAAACACCATATATTTT.

The gene calls are TRBV13 and TRBJ2-3, with a tentative D call TRBD2 (5 bases). Between the trimmed V and J ends, which lost 2 bases and 3 bases, there was a span of 12 bases. Germline V gene data show CDR1 as PRHDT and CDR2 as FYEKMQ (reference sequence). The CDR3 sequence is 15 residues long. The CDR3 spells CASSLRGLATDTQYF. CDR3 in DNA: TGTGCCAGCAGCTTACGCGGGTTAGCTACAGATACGCAGTATTTT.

The chain employs TRBV19 and TRBJ1-6; 8 bases align to TRBD1. This CDR3 is built from 16 residues. Germline V gene sequence: CDR1 LNHDA, CDR2 SQIVND (reference sequence). Unmatched junction bases numbered 7, after V lost 3 bases and J lost 6 bases. The CDR3 DNA reads TGTGCCAGTAGTATCGACAGGGGCCGGGGTAATTCACCCCTCCACTTT. It codes for CASSIDRGRGNSPLHF.

CDR3 sequence reads: CATRGAGGRYRTDTQYF. In nucleotides, the CDR3 is TGTGCCACCAGGGGAGCGGGGGGGCGCTACCGCACAGATACGCAGTATTTT. V gene TRBV15 combines with J gene TRBJ2-3; 10 bases are shared with TRBD2. After removal of 6 bases from V and 1 base from J, the junction contained 10 bases not matched to a gene. The CDR3 loop spans 17 amino acids. In germline, CDR1 is LNHNV, CDR2 YYDKDF (reference sequence).

This chain connects TRBV2 to TRBJ2-3; TRBD2 matches at 8 bases. The CDR3 covers 14 residues. J lost 4 bases, V lost 8 bases, and 8 bases had no gene match. Germline values: CDR1 SNHLY, CDR2 FYNNEI. CDR3 coding DNA: TGTGCCAGCTTTGGGACTAGAGGCCCAGATACGCAGTATTTT. It translates to CASFGTRGPDTQYF.